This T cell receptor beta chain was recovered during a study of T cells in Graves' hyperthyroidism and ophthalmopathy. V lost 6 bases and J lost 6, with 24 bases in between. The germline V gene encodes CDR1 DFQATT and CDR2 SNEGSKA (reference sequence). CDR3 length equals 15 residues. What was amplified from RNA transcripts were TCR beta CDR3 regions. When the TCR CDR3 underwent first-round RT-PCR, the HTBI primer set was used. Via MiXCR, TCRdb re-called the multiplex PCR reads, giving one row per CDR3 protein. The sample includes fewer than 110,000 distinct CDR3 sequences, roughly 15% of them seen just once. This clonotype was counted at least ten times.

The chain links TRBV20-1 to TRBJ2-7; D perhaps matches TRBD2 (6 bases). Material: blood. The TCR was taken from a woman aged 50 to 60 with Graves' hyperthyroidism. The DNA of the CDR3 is TGCAGTGCCCGCCCCGGGCAGGGACTTGGATCCGAGCAGTACTTC. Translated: CSARPGQGLGSEQYF.